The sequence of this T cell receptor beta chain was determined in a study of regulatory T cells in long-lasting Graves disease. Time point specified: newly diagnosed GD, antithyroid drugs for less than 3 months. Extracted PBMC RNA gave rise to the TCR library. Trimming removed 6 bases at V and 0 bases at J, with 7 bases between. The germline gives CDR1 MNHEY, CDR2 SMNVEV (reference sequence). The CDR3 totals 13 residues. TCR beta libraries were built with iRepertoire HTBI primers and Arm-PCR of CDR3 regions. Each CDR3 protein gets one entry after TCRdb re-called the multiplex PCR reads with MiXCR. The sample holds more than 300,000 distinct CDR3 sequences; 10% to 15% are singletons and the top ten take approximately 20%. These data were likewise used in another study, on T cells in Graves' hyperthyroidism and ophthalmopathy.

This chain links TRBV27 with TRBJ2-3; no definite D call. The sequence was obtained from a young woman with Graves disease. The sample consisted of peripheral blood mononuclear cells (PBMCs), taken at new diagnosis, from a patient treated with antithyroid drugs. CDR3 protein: CASRDISTDTQYF. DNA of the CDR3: TGTGCCAGCAGAGACATAAGCACAGATACGCAGTATTTT.